The clone carrying this T cell receptor (beta chain) has more than one count but fewer than ten. What it recognizes is unknown. This specimen comes from a study of persistence of HIV-infected CD4 T cells. Across the whole study: Donors had been on suppressive ART for a median of 8 years. Multiple blood draws of up to 180 mL, except a couple of donors with single leukapheresis.

The V gene end was trimmed by 5 bases and the J gene end by 7 bases; junction bases not matched to a gene: 8. The germline V gene encodes CDR1 MGHDK and CDR2 SYGVNS. This CDR3 is built from 14 residues. Study outcomes and limitations: Degenerate expanded CDR3beta sequences were enriched among CMV- and Gag-responding cells. Compared with CD3/CD28-stimulated cells, CMV- and Gag-responding cells showed lower TCRbeta richness.

The libraries were made with immunoSEQ version 4 in survey mode. The assay was immunoSEQ multiplex PCR, and TCRdb's table has in-frame clones only and misses some. The table has roughly 41,000 clones, about 91% seen once. Anti-CD3/anti-CD28 beads served as a nonspecific positive control stimulus. CD4+ T cells upregulating both CD40 ligand and CD69 were sorted as responding cells. V usage is TRBV25-1 and J usage is TRBJ2-1; TRBD2 matches 7 bases. This TCR was recovered from an adult man with HIV who was CMV-seropositive. Specimen: CD4+ T cells sorted from PBMCs after approximately 20-hour stimulation, collected from a patient who received antiretroviral therapy. The CDR3 nucleotides are TGTGCCAGCAGTAGATCAGCGGGACGTAATGAGCAGTTCTTC. It specifies CASSRSAGRNEQFF.